Listed below are T cell receptor beta chains from one sample, sequenced in a study of cytomegalovirus exposure and HLA in healthy donors. The assay was immunoSEQ multiplex PCR, and TCRdb's table has in-frame clones only and misses some. The sample includes roughly 99,000 clones, over 65% seen only once; the top ten take under 2%. The sequenced material came from PBMCs. The origin of the receptors is a male donor in good health and CMV-seronegative. CDR3s include the opening cysteine and the closing phenylalanine or tryptophan. The order of the fields is J gene, clone size, V gene, CDR3 protein. For some rows the clone size is stated as once, few or many, or as a class when expanded; others skip it.

j_call: TRBJ2-7; clone_size: once; v_call: TRBV6-5; cdr3_aa: CASKLAGPYEQYF
j_call: TRBJ2-7; clone_size: .; v_call: TRBV19; cdr3_aa: CASSNAGTGIDEQYF
j_call: TRBJ1-5; clone_size: .; v_call: TRBV6-1; cdr3_aa: CASSDYGGQGFSPQHF
j_call: TRBJ1-5; clone_size: few; v_call: TRBV18; cdr3_aa: CASSPADNQPQHF
j_call: TRBJ2-7; clone_size: few; v_call: TRBV4-3; cdr3_aa: CASSQDNNSPYEQYF
j_call: TRBJ1-4; clone_size: .; v_call: TRBV4-1; cdr3_aa: CASSQGQGSNEKLFF
j_call: TRBJ2-7; clone_size: .; v_call: TRBV4-1; cdr3_aa: CASSQGAIEGYEQYF
j_call: .; clone_size: .; v_call: TRBV27; cdr3_aa: CASSGTRGSYEQYF
j_call: TRBJ1-1; clone_size: once; v_call: TRBV28; cdr3_aa: CASSLGVGQGIEAFF
j_call: TRBJ2-7; clone_size: .; v_call: TRBV5-1; cdr3_aa: CASSLDLAGGTVYEQYF
j_call: TRBJ1-5; clone_size: .; v_call: TRBV28; cdr3_aa: CATRDRGVRQPQHF
j_call: TRBJ2-1; clone_size: few; v_call: TRBV29-1; cdr3_aa: CSVWTSGSHNEQFF
j_call: TRBJ2-1; clone_size: .; v_call: TRBV5-1; cdr3_aa: CASSFRGQSYNEQFF
j_call: TRBJ1-1; clone_size: .; v_call: TRBV7-8; cdr3_aa: CASSEQTNGLRSTEAFF